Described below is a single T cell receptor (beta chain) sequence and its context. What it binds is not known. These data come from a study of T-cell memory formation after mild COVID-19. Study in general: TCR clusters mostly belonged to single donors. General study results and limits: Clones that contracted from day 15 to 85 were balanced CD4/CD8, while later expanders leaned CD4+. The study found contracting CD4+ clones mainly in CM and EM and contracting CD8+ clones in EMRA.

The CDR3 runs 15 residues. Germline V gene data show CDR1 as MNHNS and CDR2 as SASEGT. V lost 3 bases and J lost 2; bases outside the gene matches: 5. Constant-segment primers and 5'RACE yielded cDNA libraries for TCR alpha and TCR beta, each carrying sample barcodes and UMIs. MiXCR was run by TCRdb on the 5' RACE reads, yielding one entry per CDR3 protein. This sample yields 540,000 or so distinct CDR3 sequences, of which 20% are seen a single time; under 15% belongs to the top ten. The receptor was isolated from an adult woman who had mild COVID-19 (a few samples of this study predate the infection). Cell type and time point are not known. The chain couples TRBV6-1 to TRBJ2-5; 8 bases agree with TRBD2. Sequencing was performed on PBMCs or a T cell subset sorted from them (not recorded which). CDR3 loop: CASSDLAGEQETQYF. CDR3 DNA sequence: TGTGCCAGCAGTGATCTAGCGGGCGAACAAGAGACCCAGTACTTC.